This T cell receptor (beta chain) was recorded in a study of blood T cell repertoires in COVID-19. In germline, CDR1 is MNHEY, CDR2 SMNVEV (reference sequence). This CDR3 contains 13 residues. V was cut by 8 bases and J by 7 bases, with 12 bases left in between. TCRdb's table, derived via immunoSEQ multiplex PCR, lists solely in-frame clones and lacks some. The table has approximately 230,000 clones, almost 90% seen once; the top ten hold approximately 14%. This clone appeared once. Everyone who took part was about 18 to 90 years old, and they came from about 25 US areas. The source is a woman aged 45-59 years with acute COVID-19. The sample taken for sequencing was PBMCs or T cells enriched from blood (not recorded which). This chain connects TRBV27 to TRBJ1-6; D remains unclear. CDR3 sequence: CASQWAPNSPLHF. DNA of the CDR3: TGTGCCAGCCAGTGGGCGCCAAATTCACCCCTCCACTTT.